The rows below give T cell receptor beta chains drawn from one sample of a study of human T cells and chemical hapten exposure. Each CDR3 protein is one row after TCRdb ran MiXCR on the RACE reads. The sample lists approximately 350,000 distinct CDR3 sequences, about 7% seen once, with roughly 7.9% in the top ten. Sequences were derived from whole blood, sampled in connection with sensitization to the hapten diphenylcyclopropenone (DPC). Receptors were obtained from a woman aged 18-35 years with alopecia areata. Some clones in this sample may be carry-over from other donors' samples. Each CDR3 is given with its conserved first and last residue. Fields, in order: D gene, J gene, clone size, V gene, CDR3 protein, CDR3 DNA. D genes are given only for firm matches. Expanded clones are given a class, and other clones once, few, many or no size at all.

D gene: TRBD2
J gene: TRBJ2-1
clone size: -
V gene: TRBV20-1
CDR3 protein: CSAPLAGASYNEQFF
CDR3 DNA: TGCAGTGCTCCGCTAGCGGGGGCCTCCTACAATGAGCAGTTCTTC

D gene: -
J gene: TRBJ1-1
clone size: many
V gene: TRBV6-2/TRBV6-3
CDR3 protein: CASIQGTEAFF
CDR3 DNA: TGTGCCAGCATCCAGGGTACTGAAGCTTTCTTT

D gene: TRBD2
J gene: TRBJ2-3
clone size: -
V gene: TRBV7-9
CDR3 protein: CASSPRGAPTDTQYF
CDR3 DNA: TGTGCCAGCAGCCCGCGGGGGGCTCCCACAGATACGCAGTATTTT

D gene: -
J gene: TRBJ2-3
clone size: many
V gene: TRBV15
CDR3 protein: CATRGAGADTQYF
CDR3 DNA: TGTGCCACGCGAGGGGCGGGCGCAGATACGCAGTATTTT

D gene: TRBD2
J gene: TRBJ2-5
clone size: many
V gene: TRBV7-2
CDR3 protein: CASSLRTSGFQETQYF
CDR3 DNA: TGTGCCAGCAGCTTAAGGACTAGCGGCTTCCAAGAGACCCAGTACTTC

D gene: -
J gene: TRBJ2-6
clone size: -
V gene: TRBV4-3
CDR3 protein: CASSQDGSLSGANVLTF
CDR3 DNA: TGCGCCAGCAGCCAAGACGGAAGCCTCTCTGGGGCCAACGTCCTGACTTTC

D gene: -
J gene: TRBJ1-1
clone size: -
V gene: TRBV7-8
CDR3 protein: CASSLGLRFGAFF
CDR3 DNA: TGTGCCAGCAGCTTAGGTCTGAGGTTTGGAGCTTTCTTT

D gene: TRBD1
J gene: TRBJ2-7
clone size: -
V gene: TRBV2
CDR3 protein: CASNPHRGTVTYEQYF
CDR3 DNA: TGTGCCAGCAACCCACATAGGGGGACAGTAACCTACGAGCAGTACTTC

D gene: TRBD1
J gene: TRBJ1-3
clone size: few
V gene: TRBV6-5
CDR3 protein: CASRRTGGANTIYF
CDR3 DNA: TGTGCCAGCAGACGGACAGGGGGTGCAAACACCATATATTTT

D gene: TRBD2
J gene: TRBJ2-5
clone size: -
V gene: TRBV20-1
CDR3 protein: CSLGTSGKETQYF
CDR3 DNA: TGCAGTCTAGGGACTAGCGGGAAAGAGACCCAGTACTTC

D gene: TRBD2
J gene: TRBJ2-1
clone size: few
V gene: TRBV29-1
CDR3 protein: CSFLGLAGGPGEQFF
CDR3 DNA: TGCAGCTTCCTAGGCCTAGCGGGGGGGCCAGGGGAGCAGTTCTTC

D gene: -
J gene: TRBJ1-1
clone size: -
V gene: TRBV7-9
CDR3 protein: CASSLGWSGGAEAFF
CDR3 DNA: TGTGCCAGCAGCTTAGGCTGGTCAGGCGGCGCTGAAGCTTTCTTT

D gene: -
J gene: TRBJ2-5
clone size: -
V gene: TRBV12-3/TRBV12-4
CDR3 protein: CASSPRMGRQETQYF
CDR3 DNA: TGTGCCAGCAGCCCCCGGATGGGTCGTCAAGAGACCCAGTACTTC